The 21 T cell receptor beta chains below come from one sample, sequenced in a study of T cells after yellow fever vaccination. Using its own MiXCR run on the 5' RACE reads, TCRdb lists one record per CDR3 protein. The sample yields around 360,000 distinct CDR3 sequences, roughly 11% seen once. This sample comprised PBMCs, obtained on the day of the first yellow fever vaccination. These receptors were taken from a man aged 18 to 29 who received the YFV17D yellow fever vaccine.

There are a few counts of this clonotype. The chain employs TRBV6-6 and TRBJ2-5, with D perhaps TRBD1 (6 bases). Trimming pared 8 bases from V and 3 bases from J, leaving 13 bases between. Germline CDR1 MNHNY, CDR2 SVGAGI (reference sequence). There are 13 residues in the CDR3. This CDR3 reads CASRTWDKETQYF. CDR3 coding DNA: TGTGCCAGCCGTACTTGGGACAAAGAGACCCAGTACTTC.

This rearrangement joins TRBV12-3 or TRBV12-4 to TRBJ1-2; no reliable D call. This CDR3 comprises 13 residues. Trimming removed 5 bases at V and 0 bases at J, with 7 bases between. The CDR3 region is CASSPIPNYGYTF. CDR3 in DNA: TGTGCCAGCAGTCCGATACCTAACTATGGCTACACCTTC.

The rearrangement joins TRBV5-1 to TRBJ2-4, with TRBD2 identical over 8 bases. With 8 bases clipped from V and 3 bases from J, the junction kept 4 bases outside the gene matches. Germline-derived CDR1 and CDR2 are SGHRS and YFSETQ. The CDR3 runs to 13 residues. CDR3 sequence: CASTGTSKNIQYF. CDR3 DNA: TGCGCCAGTACCGGGACTAGCAAAAACATTCAGTACTTC.

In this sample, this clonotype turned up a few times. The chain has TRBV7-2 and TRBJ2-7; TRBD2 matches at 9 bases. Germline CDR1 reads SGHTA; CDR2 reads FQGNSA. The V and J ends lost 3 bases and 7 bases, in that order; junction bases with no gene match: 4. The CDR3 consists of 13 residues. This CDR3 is CASSFAGGHEQYF. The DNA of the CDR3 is TGTGCCAGCAGCTTCGCGGGGGGGCATGAGCAGTACTTC.

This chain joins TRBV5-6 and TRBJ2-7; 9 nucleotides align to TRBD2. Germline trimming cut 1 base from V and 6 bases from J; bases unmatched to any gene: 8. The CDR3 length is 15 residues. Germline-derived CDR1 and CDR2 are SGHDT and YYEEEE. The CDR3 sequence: CASSLLAGGPSEQYV. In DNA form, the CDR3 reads TGTGCCAGCAGCTTGCTGGCGGGGGGGCCATCCGAGCAGTACGTC.

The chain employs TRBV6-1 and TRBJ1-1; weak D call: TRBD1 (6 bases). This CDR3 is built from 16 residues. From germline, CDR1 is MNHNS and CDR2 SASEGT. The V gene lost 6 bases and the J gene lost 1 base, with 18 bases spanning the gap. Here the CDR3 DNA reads TGTGCCAGCAGCTCGGGGGGGCGAGGATGGAACACTGAAGCTTTCTTT. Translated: CASSSGGRGWNTEAFF.

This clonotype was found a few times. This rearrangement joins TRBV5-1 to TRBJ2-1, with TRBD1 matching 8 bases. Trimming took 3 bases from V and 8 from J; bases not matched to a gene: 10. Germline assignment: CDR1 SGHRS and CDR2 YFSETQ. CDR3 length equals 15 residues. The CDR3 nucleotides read TGCGCCAGCAGCTCGGGACAGGCCCGGATCCATGAGCAGTTCTTC. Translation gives CASSSGQARIHEQFF.

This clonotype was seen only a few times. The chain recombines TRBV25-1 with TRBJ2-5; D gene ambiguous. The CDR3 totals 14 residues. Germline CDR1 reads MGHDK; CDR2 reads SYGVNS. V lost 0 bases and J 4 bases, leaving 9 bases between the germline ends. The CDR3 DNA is TGTGCCAGCAGTGAATATGTAGGGTTAGAGACCCAGTACTTC. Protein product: CASSEYVGLETQYF.

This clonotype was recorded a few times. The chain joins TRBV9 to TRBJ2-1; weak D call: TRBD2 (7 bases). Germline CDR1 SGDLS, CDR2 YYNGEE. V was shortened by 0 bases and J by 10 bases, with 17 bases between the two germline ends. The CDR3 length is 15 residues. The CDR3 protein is CASSVARGHQREQFF. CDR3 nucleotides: TGTGCCAGCAGCGTAGCGCGGGGGCATCAGCGGGAGCAGTTCTTC.

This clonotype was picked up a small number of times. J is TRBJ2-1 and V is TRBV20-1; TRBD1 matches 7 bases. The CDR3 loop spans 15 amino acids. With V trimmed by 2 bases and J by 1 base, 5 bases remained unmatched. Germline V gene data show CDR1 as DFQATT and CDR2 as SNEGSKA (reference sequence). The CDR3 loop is CSARSDRESYNEQFF. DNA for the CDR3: TGCAGTGCTAGATCAGACAGGGAATCCTACAATGAGCAGTTCTTC.

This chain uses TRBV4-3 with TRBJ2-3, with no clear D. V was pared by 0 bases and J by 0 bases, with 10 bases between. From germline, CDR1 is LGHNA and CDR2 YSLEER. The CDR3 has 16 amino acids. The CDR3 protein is CASSQDPLVSTDTQYF. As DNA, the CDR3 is TGCGCCAGCAGCCAAGATCCATTGGTTAGCACAGATACGCAGTATTTT.

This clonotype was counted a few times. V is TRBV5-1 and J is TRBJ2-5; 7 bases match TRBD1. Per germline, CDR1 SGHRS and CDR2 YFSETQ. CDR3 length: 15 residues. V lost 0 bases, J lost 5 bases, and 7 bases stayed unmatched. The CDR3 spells CASSLDVGGDETQYF. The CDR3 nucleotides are TGCGCCAGCAGCTTGGACGTAGGGGGCGACGAGACCCAGTACTTC.

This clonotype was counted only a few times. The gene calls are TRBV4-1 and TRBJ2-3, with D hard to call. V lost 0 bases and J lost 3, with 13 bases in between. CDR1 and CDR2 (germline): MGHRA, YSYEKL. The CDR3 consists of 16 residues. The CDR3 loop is CASSQDPPGGTDTQYF. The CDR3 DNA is TGCGCCAGCAGCCAAGACCCCCCTGGTGGGACAGATACGCAGTATTTT.

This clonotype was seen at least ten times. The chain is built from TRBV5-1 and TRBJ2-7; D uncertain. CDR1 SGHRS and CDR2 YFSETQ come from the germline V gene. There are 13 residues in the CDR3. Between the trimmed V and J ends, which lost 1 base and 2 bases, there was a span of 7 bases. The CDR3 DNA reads TGCGCCAGCAGCTTGAGCACTACCTACGAGCAGTACTTC. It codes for CASSLSTTYEQYF. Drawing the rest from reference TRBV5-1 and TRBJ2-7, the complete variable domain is KAGVTQTPRYLIKTRGQQVTLSCSPISGHRSVSWYQQTPGQGLQFLFEYFSETQRNKGNFPGRFSGRQFSNSRSEMNVSTLELGDSALYLCASSLSTTYEQYFGPGTRLTVT.

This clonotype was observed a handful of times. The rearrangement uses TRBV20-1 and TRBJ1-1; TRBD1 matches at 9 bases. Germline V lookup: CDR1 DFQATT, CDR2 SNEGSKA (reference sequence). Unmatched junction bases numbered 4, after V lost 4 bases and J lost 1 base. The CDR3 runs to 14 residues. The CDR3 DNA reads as TGCAGTGCTAAAGGACAGGGGCGGAACACTGAAGCTTTCTTT. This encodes CSAKGQGRNTEAFF.

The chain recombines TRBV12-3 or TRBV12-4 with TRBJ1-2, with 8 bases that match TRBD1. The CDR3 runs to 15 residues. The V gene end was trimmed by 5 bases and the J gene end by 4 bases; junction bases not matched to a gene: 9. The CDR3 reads CASSLHTQGGYGYTF. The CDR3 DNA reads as TGTGCCAGCAGTCTCCACACACAGGGGGGCTATGGCTACACCTTC.

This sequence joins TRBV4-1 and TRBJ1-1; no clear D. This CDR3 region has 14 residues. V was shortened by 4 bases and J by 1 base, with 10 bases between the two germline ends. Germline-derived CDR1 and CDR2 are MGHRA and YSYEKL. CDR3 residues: CASSPYQRNTEAFF. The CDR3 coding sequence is TGCGCCAGCAGCCCGTACCAGCGGAACACTGAAGCTTTCTTT.

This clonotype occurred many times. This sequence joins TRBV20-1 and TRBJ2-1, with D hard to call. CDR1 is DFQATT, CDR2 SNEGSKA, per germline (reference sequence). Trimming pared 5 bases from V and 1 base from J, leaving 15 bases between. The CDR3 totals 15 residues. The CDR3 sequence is CSAQIGVASYNEQFF. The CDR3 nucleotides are TGCAGTGCTCAAATTGGGGTAGCATCCTACAATGAGCAGTTCTTC.

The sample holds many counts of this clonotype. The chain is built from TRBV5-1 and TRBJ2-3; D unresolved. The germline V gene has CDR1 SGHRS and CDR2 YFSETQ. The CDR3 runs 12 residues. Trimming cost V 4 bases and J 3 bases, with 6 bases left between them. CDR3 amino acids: CASSTLTDTQYF. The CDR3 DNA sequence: TGCGCCAGCAGCACCCTAACAGATACGCAGTATTTT. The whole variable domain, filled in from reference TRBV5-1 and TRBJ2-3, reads KAGVTQTPRYLIKTRGQQVTLSCSPISGHRSVSWYQQTPGQGLQFLFEYFSETQRNKGNFPGRFSGRQFSNSRSEMNVSTLELGDSALYLCASSTLTDTQYFGPGTRLTVL.

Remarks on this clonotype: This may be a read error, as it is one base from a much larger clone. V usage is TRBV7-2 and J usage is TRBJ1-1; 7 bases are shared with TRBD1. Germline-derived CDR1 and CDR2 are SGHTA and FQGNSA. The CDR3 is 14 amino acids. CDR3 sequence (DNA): TGTGCCACCAGCGCCCACAGGGGGAACACTGAAGCTTTCTTT. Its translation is CATSAHRGNTEAFF.

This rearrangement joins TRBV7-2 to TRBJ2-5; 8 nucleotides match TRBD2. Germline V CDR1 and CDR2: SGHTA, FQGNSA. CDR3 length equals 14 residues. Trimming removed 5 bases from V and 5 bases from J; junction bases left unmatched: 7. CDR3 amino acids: CASSHGGAGETQYF. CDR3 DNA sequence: TGTGCCAGCAGCCACGGGGGGGCCGGGGAGACCCAGTACTTC.